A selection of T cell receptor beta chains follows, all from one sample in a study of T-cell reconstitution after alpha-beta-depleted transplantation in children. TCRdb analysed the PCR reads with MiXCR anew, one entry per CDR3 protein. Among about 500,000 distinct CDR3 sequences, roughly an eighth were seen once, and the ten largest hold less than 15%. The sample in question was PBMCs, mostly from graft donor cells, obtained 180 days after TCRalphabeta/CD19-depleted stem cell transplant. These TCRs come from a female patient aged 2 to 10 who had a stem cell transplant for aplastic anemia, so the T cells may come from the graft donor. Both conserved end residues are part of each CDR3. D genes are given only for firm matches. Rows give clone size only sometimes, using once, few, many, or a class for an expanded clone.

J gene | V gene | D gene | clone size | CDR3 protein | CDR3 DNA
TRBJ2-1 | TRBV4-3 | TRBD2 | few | CASSLHRSLAGGYNEQFF | TGCGCCAGCAGCCTCCACAGGAGTCTAGCGGGAGGATACAATGAGCAGTTCTTC
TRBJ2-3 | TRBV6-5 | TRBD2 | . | CASSYTLLGSGRTDTQYF | TGTGCCAGCAGTTACACTCTCTTGGGTAGCGGGAGGACAGATACGCAGTATTTT
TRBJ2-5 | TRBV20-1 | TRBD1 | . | CSASTRGPSLYF | TGCAGTGCTAGTACCAGGGGGCCATCCCTGTACTTC
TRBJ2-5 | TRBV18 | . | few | CASSPIGGFKETQYF | TGTGCCAGCTCACCGATAGGGGGATTCAAAGAGACCCAGTACTTC
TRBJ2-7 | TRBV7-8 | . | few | CASSLNRQRGEQYF | TGTGCCAGCAGCTTAAATCGCCAGAGAGGCGAGCAGTACTTC
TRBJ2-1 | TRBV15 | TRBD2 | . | CATSRVGGSGNEQFF | TGTGCCACCAGCAGAGTCGGGGGGAGTGGCAATGAGCAGTTCTTC
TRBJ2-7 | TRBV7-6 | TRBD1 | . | CASSPRQGNQYF | TGTGCCAGCAGCCCTCGACAGGGAAACCAGTACTTC
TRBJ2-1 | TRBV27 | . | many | CASRTSRTSAEQFF | TGTGCCAGCAGGACTTCACGGACGTCGGCTGAGCAGTTCTTC
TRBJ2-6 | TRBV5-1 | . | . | CASRKRTASSGANVLTF | TGCGCCAGCAGGAAACGGACAGCTTCGTCTGGGGCCAACGTCCTGACTTTC
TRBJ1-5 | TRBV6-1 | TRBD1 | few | CASSPTGGSQPQHF | TGTGCCAGCAGTCCGACAGGGGGAAGTCAGCCCCAGCATTTT
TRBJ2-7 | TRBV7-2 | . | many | CASSSTGGSFSYEQYF | TGTGCCAGCAGCTCCACTGGTGGGAGCTTTTCCTACGAGCAGTACTTC
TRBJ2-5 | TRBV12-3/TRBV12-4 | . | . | CASTRKRVETQYF | TGTGCCAGCACTCGCAAGAGGGTAGAGACCCAGTACTTC
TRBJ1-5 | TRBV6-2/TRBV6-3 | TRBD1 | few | CASSHAPPGTGGDSNQPQHF | TGTGCCAGCAGTCACGCCCCCCCCGGGACAGGGGGAGATAGCAATCAGCCCCAGCATTTT
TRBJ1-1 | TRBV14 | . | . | CASSQGGRENTEAFF | TGTGCCAGCAGCCAAGGGGGACGGGAGAACACTGAAGCTTTCTTT
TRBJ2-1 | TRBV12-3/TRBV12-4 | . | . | CASSSNRDEQFF | TGTGCCAGCAGTTCGAACAGGGATGAGCAGTTCTTC
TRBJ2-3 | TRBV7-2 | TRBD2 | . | CASSLQRGPTDTQYF | TGTGCCAGCAGCTTACAGCGGGGGCCCACAGATACGCAGTATTTT
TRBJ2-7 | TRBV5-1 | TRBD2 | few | CASSLRLAGVGYEQYF | TGCGCCAGCAGCTTGCGACTAGCGGGAGTCGGATACGAGCAGTACTTC
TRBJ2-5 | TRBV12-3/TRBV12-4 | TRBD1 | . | CASSLGMGQGEVETQYF | TGTGCCAGCAGCTTGGGGATGGGACAGGGTGAAGTAGAGACCCAGTACTTC
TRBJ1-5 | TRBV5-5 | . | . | CASSGPLGNQPQHF | TGTGCCAGCAGCGGCCCTCTCGGAAATCAGCCCCAGCATTTT
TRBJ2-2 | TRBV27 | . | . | CASSFVVRSGELFF | TGTGCCAGCAGTTTCGTGGTGCGGTCCGGGGAGCTGTTTTTT
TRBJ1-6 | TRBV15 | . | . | CATSSHRGHGSPLHF | TGTGCCACCAGCAGCCATCGGGGGCACGGATCACCCCTCCACTTT
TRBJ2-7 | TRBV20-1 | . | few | CSAREAQGGGMEQYF | TGCAGTGCTAGAGAGGCCCAGGGAGGAGGAATGGAGCAGTACTTC
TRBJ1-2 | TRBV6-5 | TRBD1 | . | CASSYSSGQVLYGYTF | TGTGCCAGCAGTTACTCCTCTGGACAGGTGCTCTATGGCTACACCTTC
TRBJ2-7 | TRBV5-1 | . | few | CASSLRQEAYEQYF | TGCGCCAGCAGCTTGAGGCAGGAGGCCTACGAGCAGTACTTC